Listed here is a single T cell receptor (beta chain). The sample comes from a study of blood T cell repertoires in COVID-19. Sequenced by immunoSEQ multiplex PCR; TCRdb stores in-frame clones only, minus some. The sample contains 50,000 to 70,000 clones, under 85% of which appear only once. The germline V gene encodes CDR1 SGHRS and CDR2 YFSETQ. The CDR3 contains 17 residues. The trim removed 4 bases at V and 8 bases at J, leaving 9 bases unmatched. The sequence was collected from a man aged 55 to 70 with acute or convalescent COVID-19. The sample comprised peripheral blood. The chain joins TRBV5-1 to TRBJ2-1, with 16 bases matching TRBD2. CDR3 nucleotide sequence: TGCGCCAGCAGCCCGGGACTAGCGGGGGGGGTAGCCGATGAGCAGTTCTTC. It yields the protein CASSPGLAGGVADEQFF.